This TCR beta chain was captured in a study of cytomegalovirus exposure and HLA in healthy donors. PCR amplification relied on 60 Vbeta primers (plus 13 Jbeta primers). As handled by the study authors: Unique TCR beta chains numbered about 79 million in a later analysis, with some 9.9 million shared. Repertoires were generated with immunoSEQ multiplex PCR, while TCRdb's copy carries only in-frame clones and drops some. The DNA gave D and trimming, while V, J and clone size come from that table. This table has 150,000 or so clones, around 80% appearing once. The CDR3 runs 21 residues. The sample taken for sequencing was PBMCs. The sequence was collected from a woman in her 40s in good health and CMV-seropositive. This chain uses TRBV21-1 with TRBJ2-7; no check of the table's D call, TRBD2, against the DNA was made. TRBV21-1 counts as a pseudogene. CDR3 in amino acids: CASSYRTGETLAGGSLHEQYF. Here the CDR3 DNA reads TGTGCCAGCAGCTATCGGACAGGGGAAACACTAGCGGGAGGCTCGCTCCACGAGCAGTACTTC.